The 27 T cell receptor beta chains below were found in one sample sequenced in a study of vaccination effects on CD4 cells after COVID-19 (dated by TCRdb to between 2021 and 2023). Their antigen targets remain unknown. The ViraFEST assay stimulated PBMC with viral peptide pools and then used TCR sequencing to identify antigen-specific CD4+ T cell clonotypes by expansion. After around ten days of culture, CD4+ T cells were isolated with the EasySep CD4+ T cell isolation kit. Convalescent patients had PCR-confirmed SARS-CoV-2 infection between March and December 2020, before Alpha, Beta and Delta variants emerged in the United States. Library preparation was by the immunoSEQ multiplex PCR assay. Here the immuneACCESS table is served through TCRdb, limited to in-frame sequences with V and J called. Missing clones are a known gap in these copies; in checked studies unresolved V genes cover under half, and the rest lacks a known reason. A total of 45,000 to 70,000 clones appear in this sample, roughly 77% of them only once. About 5.4% of the sample is in the top ten clones.

Specimen: CD4+ T cells from PBMCs cultured with HIV peptides, collected before COVID-19 vaccination. This specimen's cell subset or site label, interpreted: HIV-1 Nef peptide pool negative control/reference culture. The receptors derive from a human donor who had a prior SARS-CoV-2 infection.

This rearrangement joins TRBV6-6 to TRBJ1-2; D unclear. V was shortened by 6 bases and J by 1 base, with 18 bases between the two germline ends. The CDR3 has 16 amino acids. In germline, CDR1 is MNHNY, CDR2 SVGAGI (reference sequence). In DNA, the CDR3 is TGTGCCAGCAGAACGCCCTGGGCAGGAAATAACTATGGCTACACCTTC. The encoded protein is CASRTPWAGNNYGYTF.

The V and J genes are TRBV9 and TRBJ1-1; D call uncertain. Germline values: CDR1 SGDLS, CDR2 YYNGEE. V was pared by 1 base and J by 0 bases, with 7 bases between. The CDR3 length is 14 residues. The CDR3 DNA sequence: TGTGCCAGCAGCGTACAACAGTTGAACACTGAAGCTTTCTTT. This gives the protein CASSVQQLNTEAFF. The full variable domain, its missing parts supplied by reference TRBV9 and TRBJ1-1, is DSGVTQTPKHLITATGQRVTLRCSPRSGDLSVYWYQQSLDQGLQFLIQYYNGEERAKGNILERFSAQQFPDLHSELNLSSLELGDSALYFCASSVQQLNTEAFFGQGTRLTVV.

The chain recombines TRBV25-1 with TRBJ2-7; D might be TRBD1 (5 bases). Germline CDR1 MGHDK, CDR2 SYGVNS. Trimming removed 2 bases from V and 5 bases from J, with 13 bases in between. The CDR3 sequence is 14 residues long. CDR3 sequence: CASSEVKGYNEQYF. CDR3 nucleotides: TGTGCCAGCAGTGAAGTCAAGGGGTATAACGAGCAGTACTTC.

This chain connects TRBV6-5 to TRBJ2-7, with D tentatively TRBD1 or TRBD2 (5 bases each). The germline V gene has CDR1 MNHEY and CDR2 SVGAGI. The length of the CDR3 is 12 residues. Trimming cost V 6 bases and J 6 bases, with 12 bases left between them. CDR3 in DNA: TGTGCCAGCAGACCCACAGGAGGCGAGCAGTACTTC. Translating it yields CASRPTGGEQYF.

The V gene is TRBV9, the J gene TRBJ1-4, with a possible D match to TRBD1 (6 bases). Germline CDR1 is SGDLS and CDR2 is YYNGEE. The CDR3 sequence is 14 residues long. The V end was cut by 6 bases, the J end by 8 bases, with 17 bases between. The CDR3 protein is CASTLRGGGEKLFF. The DNA for the CDR3 is TGTGCCAGCACCTTAAGAGGGGGTGGGGAAAAACTGTTTTTT.

This clone was counted once. The V call is TRBV12-5, the J call TRBJ2-1; 13 bases line up with TRBD2. The length of the CDR3 is 18 residues. Germline V lookup: CDR1 LGHNT, CDR2 FRNRAP. The V and J ends lost 5 bases and 4 bases, in that order; junction bases with no gene match: 11. The CDR3 coding sequence is TGTGCTAGTGGTCTCTATGGACTAGCGGGGGCCTCTTACAATGAGCAGTTCTTC. This encodes CASGLYGLAGASYNEQFF.

The rearrangement joins TRBV18 to TRBJ2-7; 8 positions agree with TRBD1. V lost 2 bases and J lost 2; bases outside the gene matches: 5. There are 15 residues in the CDR3. CDR1 and CDR2 from the germline V gene are KGHSH and LQKENI. The CDR3 DNA reads TGTGCCAGCTCACCATGGGACAGGTCAGCCTACGAGCAGTACTTC. This translates into CASSPWDRSAYEQYF.

Only a few counts were recorded for this clone. The chain has TRBV7-3 and TRBJ2-7; D might be TRBD2 (7 bases). V gave up 1 base and J gave up 6 bases, with 16 bases separating them. The CDR3 contains 15 residues. Germline lookup yields CDR1 SGHTA and CDR2 FQGTGA. This CDR3 reads CASSLRGGAGVEQYF. CDR3 DNA: TGTGCCAGCAGCTTAAGGGGGGGCGCAGGAGTCGAGCAGTACTTC.

This chain uses TRBV5-1 with TRBJ2-2; TRBD2 matches at 8 bases. The CDR3 is 16 amino acids. Per germline, CDR1 SGHRS and CDR2 YFSETQ. V shed 0 bases and J 4 bases; nucleotides not matched to a gene: 5. This CDR3 reads CASSLERGRVTGELFF. As DNA, the CDR3 is TGCGCCAGCAGCTTGGAGCGGGGGAGAGTCACCGGGGAGCTGTTTTTT.

This clone was picked up one time. The CDR3 nucleotides read TGTGCCAGCAGCAAAGCCCAGGGGACTAGCGGGAATCCGGGCACCGGGGAGCTGTTTTTT. This encodes CASSKAQGTSGNPGTGELFF. The chain is built from TRBV21-1 and TRBJ2-2; TRBD2, the D gene given by the table, was not confirmed from the DNA. TRBV21-1 is deemed a pseudogene. The length of the CDR3 is 20 residues.

The rearrangement uses TRBV5-4 and TRBJ2-3, with TRBD1 matching over 7 bases. This CDR3 region has 15 residues. The germline V gene encodes CDR1 SGHNT and CDR2 YYREEE (reference sequence). Trimming cost V 5 bases and J 2 bases; bases outside gene matches: 8. CDR3 sequence reads: CASSSGTASTDTQYF. In nucleotides, the CDR3 is TGTGCCAGCAGTTCCGGGACAGCGTCCACAGATACGCAGTATTTT.

CDR3 in DNA: TGTGCCACCAGTGACAGCCGACAGGGAGACACTGAAGCTTTCTTT. This gives the protein CATSDSRQGDTEAFF. The chain is built from TRBV24-1 and TRBJ1-1; 7 positions agree with TRBD1. The CDR3 sequence is 15 residues long. The V and J ends lost 4 bases and 3 bases, in that order; junction bases with no gene match: 7. Germline V gene data show CDR1 as KGHDR and CDR2 as SFDVKD.

The V gene is TRBV5-1, the J gene TRBJ1-1, with D possibly TRBD1 on 6 matching bases. The germline V and J ends were trimmed by 0 bases and 7 bases, with 16 bases remaining between them. Germline values: CDR1 SGHRS, CDR2 YFSETQ. This CDR3 has 15 amino acids. The CDR3 loop reads CASSLARAGAGEAFF. CDR3 bases: TGCGCCAGCAGCTTGGCCCGGGCGGGGGCAGGTGAAGCTTTCTTT.

The V call is TRBV9, the J call TRBJ2-7, with 14 bases identical to TRBD2. Germline V CDR1 and CDR2: SGDLS, YYNGEE. The CDR3 runs 17 residues. V lost 4 bases, J lost 3 bases, and 9 bases stayed unmatched. CDR3 protein: CASSTGLAGGARYEQYF. CDR3 DNA: TGTGCCAGCAGCACCGGACTAGCGGGAGGCGCCCGCTACGAGCAGTACTTC.

The chain recombines TRBV7-9 with TRBJ2-7, with 7 positions matching TRBD1. J gave up 2 bases and V 4 bases, and 5 bases lay outside the gene matches. Germline V CDR1 and CDR2: SEHNR, FQNEAQ (reference sequence). This CDR3 has 14 residues. Here the CDR3 DNA reads TGTGCCAGCAGCTCACCCGGGACAGCCTACGAGCAGTACTTC. Protein: CASSSPGTAYEQYF. The entire variable domain, with the rest obtained from reference TRBV7-9 and TRBJ2-7, is as follows: DTGVSQNPRHKITKRGQNVTFRCDPISEHNRLYWYRQTLGQGPEFLTYFQNEAQLEKSRLLSDRFSAERPKGSFSTLEIQRTEQGDSAMYLCASSSPGTAYEQYFGPGTRLTVT.

The chain employs TRBV3-1 (or the pseudogene TRBV3-2) and TRBJ2-1; possibly TRBD1 or TRBD2 for D (5 bases each). Germline CDR1 is LGHDT and CDR2 is YNNKEL (reference sequence). CDR3 length: 13 amino acids. The V end was cut by 1 base, the J end by 4 bases, with 5 bases between. CDR3 in DNA: TGTGCCAGCAGCCAAGGGGGGTACAATGAGCAGTTCTTC. Translation gives CASSQGGYNEQFF.

A word on this clone: Different DNA sequences within this sample yield the same CDR3. J is TRBJ1-1 and V is TRBV20-1; D not certain. V was cut by 3 bases and J by 2 bases, with 4 bases left in between. In germline, CDR1 is DFQATT, CDR2 SNEGSKA (reference sequence). The CDR3 is made up of 11 amino acids. Written as DNA, the CDR3 is TGCAGTGCTAGTCTCAACACTGAAGCTTTCTTT. This codes for CSASLNTEAFF.

V is TRBV6-5 and J is TRBJ1-4; TRBD1 aligns across 9 bases. The germline V gene has CDR1 MNHEY and CDR2 SVGAGI. The V gene end was trimmed by 8 bases and the J gene end by 7 bases; junction bases not matched to a gene: 8. This CDR3 has 14 residues. The CDR3 spells CASSRDRVVEKLFF. The CDR3 DNA reads as TGTGCCAGCTCGCGGGACAGGGTGGTTGAAAAACTGTTTTTT.

The chain carries TRBV11-3 and TRBJ2-1; 7 nucleotides match TRBD2. J lost 8 bases, V lost 6 bases, and 13 bases had no gene match. Germline values: CDR1 SGHNT, CDR2 YENEEA. This CDR3 is built from 15 residues. CDR3 nucleotide sequence: TGTGCCAGCAGTCAGAGGGCGGGAGTGGGGCATGAGCAGTTCTTC. It specifies CASSQRAGVGHEQFF.

This clone was picked up a small number of times. V and J are TRBV7-9 and TRBJ2-7; D is tentatively TRBD1 or TRBD2 (5 bases each). The CDR3 loop spans 13 amino acids. Looked up from germline, CDR1 is SEHNR and CDR2 is FQNEAQ (reference sequence). Trimming took off 5 bases at V and 0 bases at J, with 8 bases between the two ends. CDR3 in amino acids: CASSQGASYEQYF. The CDR3 DNA reads TGTGCCAGCAGCCAGGGAGCCTCCTACGAGCAGTACTTC. The full variable domain, rest sourced from reference TRBV7-9 and TRBJ2-7, is DTGVSQNPRHKITKRGQNVTFRCDPISEHNRLYWYRQTLGQGPEFLTYFQNEAQLEKSRLLSDRFSAERPKGSFSTLEIQRTEQGDSAMYLCASSQGASYEQYFGPGTRLTVT.

This chain links TRBV11-3 with TRBJ2-2, with 9 bases that match TRBD2. Per germline, CDR1 SGHNT and CDR2 YENEEA. V trimming: 5 bases; J trimming: 1 base; junction bases outside the gene matches: 2. This CDR3 spans 15 amino acids. In DNA form, the CDR3 reads TGTGCCAGCAGCGTTAGCGGGGGGAACACCGGGGAGCTGTTTTTT. This gives the protein CASSVSGGNTGELFF.

This clone was counted once. The chain couples TRBV7-3 to TRBJ2-1; D not resolved. The germline V gene encodes CDR1 SGHTA and CDR2 FQGTGA. Trimming shortened V by 5 bases and J by 5 bases, and 13 bases separated the two germline ends. This CDR3 has 14 amino acids. This CDR3 reads CASSPGSGNNEQFF. CDR3 in DNA: TGTGCCAGCAGCCCGGGTTCCGGAAACAATGAGCAGTTCTTC. Using reference TRBV7-3 and TRBJ2-1 for the parts outside the CDR3, the full variable domain is GAGVSQTPSNKVTEKGKYVELRCDPISGHTALYWYRQSLGQGPEFLIYFQGTGAADDSGLPNDRFFAVRPEGSVSTLKIQRTERGDSAVYLCASSPGSGNNEQFFGPGTRLTVL.

This clone is a singleton in its sample. Mismatch with germline at one junction end may stem from a read error. This chain uses TRBV11-3 with TRBJ2-7, with D possibly matching TRBD1 (5 bases). Germline CDR1 SGHNT, CDR2 YENEEA. This CDR3 has 14 amino acids. The CDR3 region has the DNA TGTGCCAGCAGCCTAGACAGCCTCTCCTACGAGCAGTACTTC. Residues: CASSLDSLSYEQYF.

This chain links TRBV11-3 with TRBJ1-2; D is undetermined. With 0 bases removed from V and 0 bases from J, the gap between germline ends came to 17 bases. CDR1 is SGHNT, CDR2 YENEEA, per germline. This CDR3 has 18 residues. CDR3 in amino acids: CASSLEGRRSGTNYGYTF. CDR3 in DNA: TGTGCCAGCAGCTTAGAGGGCAGGAGGTCTGGTACTAACTATGGCTACACCTTC.

The genes are TRBV2 and TRBJ2-7; D perhaps matches TRBD1 (5 bases). The V gene's germline CDR1 is SNHLY and CDR2 FYNNEI. Trimming took 3 bases from V and 6 from J, leaving 15 bases between them. There are 14 residues in the CDR3. For the CDR3, the DNA is TGTGCCAGCAGTGATTCCTCCGGACAACCCGAGCAGTACTTC. Translating it yields CASSDSSGQPEQYF.

V is TRBV27 and J is TRBJ2-7; 8 positions agree with TRBD2. Germline V gene lookup returns CDR1 MNHEY and CDR2 SMNVEV (reference sequence). This CDR3 contains 16 residues. V gave up 2 bases and J gave up 5 bases; unmatched junction bases: 11. The DNA of the CDR3 is TGTGCCAGCAGTTTAGACCCCGGGGGGGGATTCGACGAGCAGTACTTC. This codes for CASSLDPGGGFDEQYF.

The chain couples TRBV7-2 to TRBJ1-4; D remains unclear. Germline V CDR1 and CDR2: SGHTA, FQGNSA. V was cut by 5 bases and J by 8 bases, with 12 bases left in between. The CDR3 sequence is 13 residues long. The CDR3 protein is CASSLQFGEKLFF. The CDR3 DNA follows: TGTGCCAGCAGCCTCCAATTTGGGGAAAAACTGTTTTTT.